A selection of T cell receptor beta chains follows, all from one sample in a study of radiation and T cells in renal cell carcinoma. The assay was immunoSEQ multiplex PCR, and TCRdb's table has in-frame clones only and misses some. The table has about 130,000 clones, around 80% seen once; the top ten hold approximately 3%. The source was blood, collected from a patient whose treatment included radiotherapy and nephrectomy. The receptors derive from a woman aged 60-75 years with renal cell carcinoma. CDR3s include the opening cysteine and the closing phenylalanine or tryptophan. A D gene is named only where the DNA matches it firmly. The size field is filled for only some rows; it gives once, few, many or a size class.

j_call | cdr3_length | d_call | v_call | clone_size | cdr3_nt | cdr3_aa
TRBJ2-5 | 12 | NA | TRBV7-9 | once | TGTGCCAGCAGAATAAACCAAGAGACCCAGTACTTC | CASRINQETQYF
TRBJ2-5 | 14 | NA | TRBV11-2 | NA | TGTGCCAGCAGCCCTTGGGACGACCAAGAGACCCAGTACTTC | CASSPWDDQETQYF
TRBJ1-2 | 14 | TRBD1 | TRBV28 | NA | TGTGCCAGCATGAAAGAGGGGGCATGGTATGGCTACACCTTC | CASMKEGAWYGYTF
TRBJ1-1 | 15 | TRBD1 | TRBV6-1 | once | TGTGCCAGCAGAACTCACCGGGACAGGAACACTGAAGCTTTCTTT | CASRTHRDRNTEAFF
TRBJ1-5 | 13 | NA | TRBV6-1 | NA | TGTGCCAGCAGTCCCATCACAGAGGGTCCCCAGCATTTT | CASSPITEGPQHF
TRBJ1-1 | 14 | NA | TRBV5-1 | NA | TGCGCCAGCAGCTTGGACGGGTACGATTATAAAGCTTTCTTT | CASSLDGYDYKAFF
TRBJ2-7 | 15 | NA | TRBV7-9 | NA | TGTGCCAGCAGCTTAGGTGGGACAGCGGGCCACGAGCAGTACTTC | CASSLGGTAGHEQYF
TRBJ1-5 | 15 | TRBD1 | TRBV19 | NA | TGTGCCAGTGGGGGGACAGTTCCTAGCAATCAGCCCCAGCATTTT | CASGGTVPSNQPQHF
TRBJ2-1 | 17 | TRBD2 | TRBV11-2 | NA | TGTGCCAGCAGCTTAGTACAGCGGGGGGACTCCTACAATGAGCAGTTCTTC | CASSLVQRGDSYNEQFF
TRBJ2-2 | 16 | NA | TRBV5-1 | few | TGCGCCAGCAGCCCCACAGCGACCTCGAACACCGGGGAGCTGTTTTTT | CASSPTATSNTGELFF
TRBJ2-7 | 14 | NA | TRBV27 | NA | TGTGCCAGCAGTTTAGACGGCGGCACCTACGAGCAGTACTTC | CASSLDGGTYEQYF
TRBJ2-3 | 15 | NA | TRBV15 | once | TGTGCCACCAGCAGAGAGGCCAGGGAAACAGATACGCAGTATTTT | CATSREARETDTQYF
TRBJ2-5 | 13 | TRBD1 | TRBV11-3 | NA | TGTGCCAGCAGCCGGACAGGGTTAGAGACCCAGTACTTC | CASSRTGLETQYF
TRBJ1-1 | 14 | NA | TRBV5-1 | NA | TGCGCCAGCAGCTTTAATGGGGGAAACACTGAAGCTTTCTTT | CASSFNGGNTEAFF
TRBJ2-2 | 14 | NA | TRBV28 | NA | TGTGCCGTTCGACGGTCCGTGAACACCGGGGAGCTGTTTTTT | CAVRRSVNTGELFF
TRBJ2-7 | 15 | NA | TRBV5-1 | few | TGCGCCAGCAGCTTGGGTGGACAAAGTTCCCGGGAGCAGTACTTC | CASSLGGQSSREQYF
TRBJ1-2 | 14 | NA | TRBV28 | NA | TGTGCCAGCACCTACCTAAGACAGGTCTATGGCTACACCTTC | CASTYLRQVYGYTF
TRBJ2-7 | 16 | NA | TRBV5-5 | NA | TGTGCCAGCAGTCCCATACCGGGACGGAGCTCCTACGAGCAGTACTTC | CASSPIPGRSSYEQYF
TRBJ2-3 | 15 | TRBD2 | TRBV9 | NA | TGTGCCAGCAGCGCCGGGACTAGCCTTCGGGATACGCAGTATTTT | CASSAGTSLRDTQYF
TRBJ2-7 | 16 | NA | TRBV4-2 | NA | TGTGCCAGCAGCCTCTTTCGAGGGGGGGCGAAAAACGAGCAGTACTTC | CASSLFRGGAKNEQYF
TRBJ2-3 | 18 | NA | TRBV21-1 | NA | TGTGCCAGCAGCAAAGAATTAACTAGCGGGGCGTACGCAGATACGCAGTATTTT | CASSKELTSGAYADTQYF
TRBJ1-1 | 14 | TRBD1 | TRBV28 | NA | TGTGCCAGCAGTTTGGGACAGGTGAAAACTGAAGCTTTCTTT | CASSLGQVKTEAFF
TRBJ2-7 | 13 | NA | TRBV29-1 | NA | TGCACCCTCGGGTGGGGCGGCTCCTACGAGCAGTACTTC | CTLGWGGSYEQYF
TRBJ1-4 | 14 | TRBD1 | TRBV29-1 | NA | TGCAGCGTCCGAGGGACAGCAACTAATGAAAAACTGTTTTTT | CSVRGTATNEKLFF
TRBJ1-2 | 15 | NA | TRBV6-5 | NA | TGTGCCAGCAGATCCTCCGGGGAAGCTAACTATGGCTACACCTTC | CASRSSGEANYGYTF
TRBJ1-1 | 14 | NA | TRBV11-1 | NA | TGTGCCAGCAGCTTAGCGCTTGGGAACACTGAAGCTTTCTTT | CASSLALGNTEAFF
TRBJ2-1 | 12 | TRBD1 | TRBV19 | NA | TGTGCCAGTAAGACAGGGGGTAATGAGCAGTTCTTC | CASKTGGNEQFF
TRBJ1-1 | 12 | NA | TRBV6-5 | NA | TGTGCCAGCAGTAAGCAGGGTGCTGAAGCTTTCTTT | CASSKQGAEAFF
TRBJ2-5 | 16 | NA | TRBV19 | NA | TGTGCCAGTACCCCCCGCCCGGGGAAGACGGGCGAGACCCAGTACTTC | CASTPRPGKTGETQYF
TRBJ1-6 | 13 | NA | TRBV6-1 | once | TGTGCCAGCACGTCCTTCCTTTATTCACCCCTCCACTTT | CASTSFLYSPLHF
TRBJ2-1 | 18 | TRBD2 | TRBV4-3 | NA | TGCGCCAGCAGCCCCCTAATGGGTGCGGGAGGGAGAGGCGATGAGCAGTTCTTC | CASSPLMGAGGRGDEQFF
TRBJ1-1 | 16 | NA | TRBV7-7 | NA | TGTGCTAGCAGCTTAGCGAACTTGGACGGGAACACTGAAGCTTTCTTT | CASSLANLDGNTEAFF
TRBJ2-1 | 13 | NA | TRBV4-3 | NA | TGCGCCAGCAGCCCAAATTTCCAGTATGAGCAGTTCTTC | CASSPNFQYEQFF
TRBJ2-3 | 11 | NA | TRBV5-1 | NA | TGCGCCAGCAGCCGGACAGATACGCAGTATTTT | CASSRTDTQYF
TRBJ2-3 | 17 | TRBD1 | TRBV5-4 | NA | TGTGCCAGCAGCTTGGCGGGGGGGACAGGGGGCTCAGATACGCAGTATTTT | CASSLAGGTGGSDTQYF
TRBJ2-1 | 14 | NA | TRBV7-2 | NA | TGTGCCAGCAGTAATACAGGATCCTACAATGAGCAGTTCTTC | CASSNTGSYNEQFF
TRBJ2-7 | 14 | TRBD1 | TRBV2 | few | TGTGCCAGCAGGACAGGGGCCTACACCTACGAGCAGTACTTC | CASRTGAYTYEQYF
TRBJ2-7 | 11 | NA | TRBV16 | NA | TGTGCCAGCAGCCAATCGGGCGAGCAGTACTTC | CASSQSGEQYF
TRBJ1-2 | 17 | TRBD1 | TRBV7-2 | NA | TGTGCCAGCAGCTTGGCTTCCCCGGGACAGGGAGACTATGGCTACACCTTC | CASSLASPGQGDYGYTF
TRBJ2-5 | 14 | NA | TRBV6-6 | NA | TGTGCCAGCAGTTACCCCGGATTCCAAGAGACCCAGTACTTC | CASSYPGFQETQYF
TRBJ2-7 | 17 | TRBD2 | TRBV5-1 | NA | TGCGCCAGCAGCCCCCGGGTAGCGGGAGCTGAGTACTACGAGCAGTACTTC | CASSPRVAGAEYYEQYF
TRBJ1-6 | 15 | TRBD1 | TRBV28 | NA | TGTGCCAGCAGGCTGGACAGGACCTATAATTCACCCCTCCACTTT | CASRLDRTYNSPLHF
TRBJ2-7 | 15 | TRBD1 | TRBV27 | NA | TGTGCCAGCAGTTTGGGGACAGGGGGCTTCGACGAGCAGTACTTC | CASSLGTGGFDEQYF
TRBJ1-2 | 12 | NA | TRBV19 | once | TGTGCCAGTAGTATAGAAGCATATGGCTACACCTTC | CASSIEAYGYTF
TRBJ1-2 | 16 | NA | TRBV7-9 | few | TGTGCCAGCAGCTTAGTAGACAGTGGATTTCTCTATGGCTACACCTTC | CASSLVDSGFLYGYTF
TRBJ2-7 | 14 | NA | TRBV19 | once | TGTGCCAGTAGTATCGACAGGTCCTCCTACGAGCAGTACTTC | CASSIDRSSYEQYF
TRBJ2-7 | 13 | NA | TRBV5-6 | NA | TGTGCCAGCAGCTTTACCGACTCCTACGAGCAGTACTTC | CASSFTDSYEQYF
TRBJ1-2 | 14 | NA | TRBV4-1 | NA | TGCGCCAGCAGCCAAGAAGGCGGAGGATATGGCTACACCTTC | CASSQEGGGYGYTF
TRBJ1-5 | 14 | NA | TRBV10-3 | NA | TGTGCCATCAGTGGCGGGAGGGCCAATCAGCCCCAGCATTTT | CAISGGRANQPQHF